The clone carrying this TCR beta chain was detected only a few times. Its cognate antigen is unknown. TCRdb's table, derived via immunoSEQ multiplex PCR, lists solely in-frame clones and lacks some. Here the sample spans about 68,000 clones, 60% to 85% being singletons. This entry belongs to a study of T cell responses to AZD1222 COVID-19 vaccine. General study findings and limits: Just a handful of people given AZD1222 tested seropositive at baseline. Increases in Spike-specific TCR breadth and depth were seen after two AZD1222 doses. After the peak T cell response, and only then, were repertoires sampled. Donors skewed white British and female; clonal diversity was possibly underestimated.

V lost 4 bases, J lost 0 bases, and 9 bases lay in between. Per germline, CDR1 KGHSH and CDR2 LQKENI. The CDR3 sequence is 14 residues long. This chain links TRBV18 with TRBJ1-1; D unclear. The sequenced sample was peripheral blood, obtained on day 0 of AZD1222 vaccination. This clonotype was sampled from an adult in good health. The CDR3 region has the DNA TGTGCCAGCTCACTCAGTAACATGAACACTGAAGCTTTCTTT. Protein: CASSLSNMNTEAFF.